The present entry profiles one T cell receptor beta chain with its context. The target antigen is unknown. Germline-derived CDR1 and CDR2 are SGHNT and YYREEE (reference sequence). This CDR3 region has 12 residues. Trimming pared 3 bases from V and 7 bases from J, leaving 10 bases between. This sample is part of a study of lymphopenia after photon versus proton radiotherapy. The study, taken as a whole, reports: Oligoclonal CD8+ Temra expansion after nadir drove photon patients' diversity drop. Relative stability marked proton patients; photon patients lost diversity and naive cells.

Sequenced by immunoSEQ multiplex PCR; TCRdb stores in-frame clones only, minus some. The sample records over 50,000 clones, about 86% being singletons. The chain links TRBV5-4 to TRBJ1-2; D gene unclear. The sequence was collected from a man aged 35 to 55 with gastric cancer. The sequences come from peripheral blood, collected from a patient treated with photon-based radiotherapy. DNA of the CDR3: TGTGCCAGCAGCTCCCGAGTGGTTGGCTACACCTTC. Amino acids: CASSSRVVGYTF.